The T cell receptor beta chain under discussion was sequenced for a study of T cell responses to AZD1222 COVID-19 vaccine. Overall study results and limits: CD4 TCRs linked to vaccination spanned spike, dominating at 160-218 and 743-854. Breadth and depth of Spike-specific TCRs rose after two AZD1222 doses.

Profiled with immunoSEQ multiplex PCR; TCRdb holds only in-frame clones, not every one. The table includes about 160,000 clones, roughly nine tenths detected once. Notes on this clone: The antigen remains undetermined.

The germline V gene has CDR1 SEHNR and CDR2 FQNEAQ (reference sequence). Trimming stripped 5 bases from V and 0 bases from J, with 14 bases between. This CDR3 is 15 amino acids long. This sequence joins TRBV7-9 and TRBJ2-7; weak D call: TRBD2 (5 bases). The input for sequencing was peripheral blood, taken on day 0 of AZD1222 vaccination. This TCR came from an adult in good health. The CDR3 sequence is CASSAPSGVSYEQYF. For the CDR3, the DNA is TGTGCCAGCAGCGCTCCGAGCGGAGTCTCCTACGAGCAGTACTTC. Variable domain in full (rest from reference TRBV7-9 and TRBJ2-7): DTGVSQNPRHKITKRGQNVTFRCDPISEHNRLYWYRQTLGQGPEFLTYFQNEAQLEKSRLLSDRFSAERPKGSFSTLEIQRTEQGDSAMYLCASSAPSGVSYEQYFGPGTRLTVT.